The T cell receptor (beta chain) under discussion was sequenced for a study of T cell responses to AZD1222 COVID-19 vaccine. The CDR3 is made up of 13 amino acids. From germline, CDR1 is MNHGY and CDR2 SAAAGT. V lost 0 bases, J lost 1 base, and 1 base lay in between. Some clones are missing from TCRdb's copy, which holds only in-frame ones; the method was immunoSEQ multiplex PCR. This sample's table reports around 150,000 clones. This TCR was recovered from an adult in good health. This rearrangement joins TRBV6-8 to TRBJ1-3; D is undetermined. The sample was peripheral blood. In nucleotides, the CDR3 is TGTGCCAGCAGTTACTCGTCTGGAAACACCATATATTTT. Protein: CASSYSSGNTIYF.